This paragraph covers one T cell receptor beta chain sequence. Antigen unknown. Germline CDR1 is SGHTA and CDR2 is FQGNSA. V shed 1 base and J shed 8 bases, with 5 bases lying between them. CDR3 length: 12 amino acids. The sample is drawn from a study of blood T cells in healthy people across ages. About the research overall: About one barcoded TCR beta cDNA was captured per two T cells.

Sample-barcoded 5' priming and a J-beta primer mix drove a second PCR of about 6 to 12 cycles. Each cDNA molecule received a tag from a template-switch adaptor that had 12 random nucleotides. A single record per CDR3 protein comes from TCRdb applying MiXCR to the 5' RACE reads. The sample includes around 2 million distinct CDR3 sequences, 35% to 50% of them seen just once. Study-wide results and caveats: Versus aged donors, long-lived donors had higher diversity and more naive CD4+ cells. PBMC samples, being unsorted, prevented any conclusive comparison of naive and antigen-experienced cells.

The TCR was taken from a human donor in good health. The chain recombines TRBV7-2 with TRBJ1-4; D ambiguous. Sequenced material: blood. CDR3 nucleotide sequence: TGTGCCAGCAGCTTAGGAAAGGAAAAACTGTTTTTT. This gives the protein CASSLGKEKLFF.